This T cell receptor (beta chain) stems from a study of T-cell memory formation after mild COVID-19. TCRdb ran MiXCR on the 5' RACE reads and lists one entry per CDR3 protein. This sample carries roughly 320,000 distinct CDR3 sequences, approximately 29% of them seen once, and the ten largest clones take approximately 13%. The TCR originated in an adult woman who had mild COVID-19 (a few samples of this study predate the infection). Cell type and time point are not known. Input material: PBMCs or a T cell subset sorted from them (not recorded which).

CDR3 loop: CSARTSEETQYF. CDR3 DNA: TGCAGTGCTCGGACTAGCGAAGAGACCCAGTACTTC. V usage is TRBV20-1 and J usage is TRBJ2-5; 9 bases are shared with TRBD2. The CDR3 spans 12 residues. Germline V CDR1 and CDR2: DFQATT, SNEGSKA (reference sequence). After removal of 5 bases from V and 3 bases from J, the junction contained 1 base not matched to a gene.